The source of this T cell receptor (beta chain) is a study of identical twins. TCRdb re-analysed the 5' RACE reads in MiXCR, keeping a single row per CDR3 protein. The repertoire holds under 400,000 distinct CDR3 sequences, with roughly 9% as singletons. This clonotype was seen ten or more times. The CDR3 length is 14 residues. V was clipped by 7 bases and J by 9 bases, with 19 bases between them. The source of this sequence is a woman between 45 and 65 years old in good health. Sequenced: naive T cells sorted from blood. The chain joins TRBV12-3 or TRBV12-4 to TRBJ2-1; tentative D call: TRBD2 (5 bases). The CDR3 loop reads CASTRRVVRTEQFF. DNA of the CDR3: TGTGCCAGCACCCGGCGGGTAGTTCGCACTGAGCAGTTCTTC.